This TCR beta chain was identified in a study of regulatory T cells in long-lasting Graves disease. This CDR3 contains 16 residues. Germline CDR1 is SGHAT and CDR2 is FQNNGV. V lost 5 bases and J lost 2; bases outside the gene matches: 8. Time point noted: newly diagnosed GD, antithyroid drugs for less than 3 months. Preparation of the TCR library used RNA extracted from PBMCs. iRepertoire HTBI primers and Arm-PCR of CDR3 regions built TCR beta libraries. TCRdb used MiXCR to reprocess the multiplex PCR reads, holding one entry per CDR3 protein. The data contain 350,000 to 450,000 distinct CDR3 sequences, approximately 16% of them singletons. This clonotype occurred many times. This sample also appeared in a second study, on T cells in Graves' hyperthyroidism and ophthalmopathy. That source reports: Patients aged 18 to 65 with hyperthyroidism were newly diagnosed, with duration under 2 months. First-round RT-PCR targeting the TCR CDR3 was performed with the HTBI primer set.

The chain joins TRBV11-2 to TRBJ2-7; the match to TRBD2 covers 11 bases. The sequence came from a man between 40 and 49 years old with Graves disease. The sequenced sample was peripheral blood mononuclear cells (PBMCs), obtained at new diagnosis, from a patient treated with antithyroid drugs. This chain's CDR3 is CASSRTSGGLTYEQYF. DNA for the CDR3: TGTGCCAGCAGCCGTACTAGCGGGGGCCTTACCTACGAGCAGTACTTC.